This section outlines one T cell receptor (beta chain) sequence together with its context. What it binds is not known. Those patients with uncontrolled infection, other autoimmune disease, pregnancy or lactation were excluded. Fresh 10 ml peripheral blood yielded PBMCs. These data belong to a study of T cells in Graves' hyperthyroidism and ophthalmopathy. Amplified TCR beta CDR3 regions came from RNA transcripts. The study used the HTBI primer set for a first-round RT-PCR of the TCR CDR3. MiXCR, applied by TCRdb to the multiplex PCR reads, yields one record per CDR3 protein. This sample has fewer than 900,000 distinct CDR3 sequences; 18% occur once, and the top ten carry roughly 17%. The CDR3 consists of 14 residues. Trimming removed 3 bases at V and 5 bases at J, with 13 bases between. The germline gives CDR1 SGDLS, CDR2 YYNGEE. Study-wide results and caveats: Ophthalmopathy and stable hyperthyroidism were told apart by a 13 V-J model. Among clonotypes expanded in thyroid above 0.001, most were also found in blood.

The source material was blood. The source of this sequence is a woman in her forties or fifties with Graves' hyperthyroidism that later progressed to Graves' ophthalmopathy. The chain uses TRBV9 and TRBJ2-3, with unresolved D. CDR3 bases: TGTGCCAGCAGCGCCCGGTGGGTTGGAGATACGCAGTATTTT. It codes for CASSARWVGDTQYF.